This is a list of T cell receptor beta chains from one sample in a study of shared clonotypes between healthy human individuals. Only in-frame clones appear in the TCRdb table, and some are missing; sequencing was by immunoSEQ multiplex PCR. Of about 2,500,000 clones listed, around nine tenths are singletons. Material: naive CD4+ T cells sorted from blood. The receptors were sampled from a man aged 18 to 35 in good health. The CDR3 runs from the conserved cysteine through the conserved F or W. Fields, in order: D gene, V gene, clone size, J gene, CDR3 DNA, CDR3 protein. D genes are given only for firm matches. Only part of the rows carry a size: once, few, many, or a class if the clone is expanded.

d_gene: .
v_gene: TRBV6-6
abundance: .
j_gene: TRBJ2-2
CDR3nt: TGTGCCAGCAGTAAGACACTGAACACCGGGGAGCTGTTTTTT
CDR3aa: CASSKTLNTGELFF

d_gene: .
v_gene: TRBV5-1
abundance: .
j_gene: TRBJ2-3
CDR3nt: TGCGCCAGCAGCCCCCCTGGAGATACGCAGTATTTT
CDR3aa: CASSPPGDTQYF

d_gene: .
v_gene: TRBV30
abundance: few
j_gene: TRBJ1-2
CDR3nt: TGTGCCTGGAGCCGGGGCGGGCTGGGTTATGGCTACACCTTC
CDR3aa: CAWSRGGLGYGYTF

d_gene: .
v_gene: TRBV5-1
abundance: .
j_gene: TRBJ1-3
CDR3nt: TGCGCCAGCAGTCTCCAGGGCTCTGGAAACACCATATATTTT
CDR3aa: CASSLQGSGNTIYF

d_gene: .
v_gene: TRBV21-1
abundance: .
j_gene: TRBJ2-7
CDR3nt: TGTGCCAGCAGCAAAGGGGACTGGCCCGGGGCGGGGGAGCAGTACTTC
CDR3aa: CASSKGDWPGAGEQYF

d_gene: .
v_gene: TRBV7-8
abundance: .
j_gene: TRBJ2-7
CDR3nt: TGTGCCAGCAGCCAAGACAGATCCGAGCAGTACTTC
CDR3aa: CASSQDRSEQYF

d_gene: .
v_gene: TRBV9
abundance: .
j_gene: TRBJ1-2
CDR3nt: TGTGCCAGCAGCGCGGTAGAGGGCGCCAACTATGGCTACACCTTC
CDR3aa: CASSAVEGANYGYTF

d_gene: TRBD1
v_gene: TRBV5-1
abundance: .
j_gene: TRBJ1-2
CDR3nt: TGCGCCAGCAGCTGGGGGGACAGCTCTAACTATGGCTACACCTTC
CDR3aa: CASSWGDSSNYGYTF

d_gene: .
v_gene: TRBV11-3
abundance: .
j_gene: TRBJ2-7
CDR3nt: TGTGCCAGCAGCTTAGATCGAGGCGGCGAGCAGTACTTC
CDR3aa: CASSLDRGGEQYF

d_gene: TRBD1
v_gene: TRBV5-6
abundance: once
j_gene: TRBJ2-5
CDR3nt: TGTGCCAGCAGCTTGAGGCGGACAGGGAGCCAAGAGACCCAGTACTTC
CDR3aa: CASSLRRTGSQETQYF

d_gene: TRBD2
v_gene: TRBV28
abundance: .
j_gene: TRBJ2-1
CDR3nt: TGTGCCAGCAGTAAGCGGGGGGACGGCACCGGTGAGCAGTTCTTC
CDR3aa: CASSKRGDGTGEQFF

d_gene: .
v_gene: TRBV7-2
abundance: .
j_gene: TRBJ2-5
CDR3nt: TGTGCCAGCAGCTTAGATTTGGTTCTAGTGGAGACCCAGTACTTC
CDR3aa: CASSLDLVLVETQYF

d_gene: TRBD2
v_gene: TRBV6-6
abundance: .
j_gene: TRBJ2-2
CDR3nt: TGTGCCACCGGAGATCCAGGGAGGGCCGGGGAGCTGTTTTTT
CDR3aa: CATGDPGRAGELFF

d_gene: TRBD1
v_gene: TRBV7-9
abundance: .
j_gene: TRBJ2-2
CDR3nt: TGTGCCAGCAGCCGTCCGGGACAGGGTGCCGGGGAGCTGTTTTTT
CDR3aa: CASSRPGQGAGELFF

d_gene: .
v_gene: TRBV7-2
abundance: .
j_gene: TRBJ2-1
CDR3nt: TGTGCCAGCAGCTCTTGGGGAGGGCAGTTCTTC
CDR3aa: CASSSWGGQFF

d_gene: TRBD1
v_gene: TRBV18
abundance: .
j_gene: TRBJ2-7
CDR3nt: TGTGCCAGCTCACCAACCGGGACAGGGGGGTACGAGCAGTACTTC
CDR3aa: CASSPTGTGGYEQYF

d_gene: .
v_gene: TRBV6-5
abundance: .
j_gene: TRBJ1-5
CDR3nt: TGTGCCAGCAGAAAACAGGGCAGAAGCAATCAGCCCCAGCATTTT
CDR3aa: CASRKQGRSNQPQHF

d_gene: .
v_gene: TRBV10-3
abundance: .
j_gene: TRBJ2-5
CDR3nt: TGTGCCATCAGTGAGTCAACGGGTAAAGAGACCCAGTACTTC
CDR3aa: CAISESTGKETQYF

d_gene: .
v_gene: TRBV28
abundance: .
j_gene: TRBJ2-1
CDR3nt: TGTGCCAGCAGCCAATCGGGCAGTCTGAATGAGCAGTTCTTC
CDR3aa: CASSQSGSLNEQFF

d_gene: TRBD1
v_gene: TRBV29-1
abundance: .
j_gene: TRBJ1-2
CDR3nt: TGCAGCGCCCTGACAGGGCGGGATGGCTACACCTTC
CDR3aa: CSALTGRDGYTF

d_gene: TRBD2
v_gene: TRBV28
abundance: .
j_gene: TRBJ2-7
CDR3nt: TGTGCCAGCAGTTCTCCCCCTAGCGGGGGACCGGAGCAGTACTTC
CDR3aa: CASSSPPSGGPEQYF

d_gene: .
v_gene: TRBV18
abundance: .
j_gene: TRBJ2-7
CDR3nt: TGTGCCAGCTCACCACCCGGGAACTCCTACGAGCAGTACTTC
CDR3aa: CASSPPGNSYEQYF

d_gene: TRBD1
v_gene: TRBV6-1
abundance: .
j_gene: TRBJ2-4
CDR3nt: TGTGCCAGCAGTGTAGGGACAGCACTAGCCAAAAACATTCAGTACTTC
CDR3aa: CASSVGTALAKNIQYF

d_gene: TRBD2
v_gene: TRBV5-4
abundance: .
j_gene: TRBJ2-1
CDR3nt: TGTGCCAGCAGCTTGGGGTGGGTAGCGGGAGTCGGTATCAATGAGCAGTTCTTC
CDR3aa: CASSLGWVAGVGINEQFF

d_gene: .
v_gene: TRBV28
abundance: .
j_gene: TRBJ2-7
CDR3nt: TGTGCCACCACTACCTCCTACGAGCAGTACTTC
CDR3aa: CATTTSYEQYF

d_gene: .
v_gene: TRBV5-1
abundance: .
j_gene: TRBJ2-7
CDR3nt: TGCGCCAGCAGCTTGGGAGGAAACTCCTACGAGCAGTACTTC
CDR3aa: CASSLGGNSYEQYF

d_gene: TRBD1
v_gene: TRBV7-2
abundance: .
j_gene: TRBJ2-5
CDR3nt: TGTGCCAGCAGCCCGACAGGGGGAGAGACCCAGTACTTC
CDR3aa: CASSPTGGETQYF

d_gene: TRBD1
v_gene: TRBV6-5
abundance: once
j_gene: TRBJ1-1
CDR3nt: TGTGCCAGCAGTTCGGACAGGGGGAGGGCTGAAGCTTTCTTT
CDR3aa: CASSSDRGRAEAFF

d_gene: TRBD2
v_gene: TRBV6-5
abundance: .
j_gene: TRBJ2-1
CDR3nt: TGTGCCAGCAGGCCGGGACTAGCCTTCTACAATGAGCAGTTCTTC
CDR3aa: CASRPGLAFYNEQFF

d_gene: TRBD1
v_gene: TRBV2
abundance: .
j_gene: TRBJ2-2
CDR3nt: TGTGCCACACAGTCCGGGACAGCGAACACCGGGGAGCTGTTTTTT
CDR3aa: CATQSGTANTGELFF

d_gene: TRBD2
v_gene: TRBV5-1
abundance: .
j_gene: TRBJ2-1
CDR3nt: TGCGCCAGCAGCTCTAGCGGGGGGGCCGAGAACAATGAGCAGTTCTTC
CDR3aa: CASSSSGGAENNEQFF

d_gene: .
v_gene: TRBV6-5
abundance: .
j_gene: TRBJ1-2
CDR3nt: TGTGCCAGCAGTTACTCGGCAGGGCCCTATGGCTACACCTTC
CDR3aa: CASSYSAGPYGYTF

d_gene: TRBD2
v_gene: TRBV11-2
abundance: .
j_gene: TRBJ2-1
CDR3nt: TGTGCCAGCAGCCGCACTAGCGGGGTGTACAATGAGCAGTTCTTC
CDR3aa: CASSRTSGVYNEQFF

d_gene: TRBD2
v_gene: TRBV7-3
abundance: .
j_gene: TRBJ2-1
CDR3nt: TGTGCCAGCAGCTTAAGCGGGGGGGCTTACAATGAGCAGTTCTTC
CDR3aa: CASSLSGGAYNEQFF

d_gene: .
v_gene: TRBV5-1
abundance: .
j_gene: TRBJ2-3
CDR3nt: TGCGCCAGCAGCTTGGGGGGGATCCTCGCAGATACGCAGTATTTT
CDR3aa: CASSLGGILADTQYF

d_gene: .
v_gene: TRBV18
abundance: .
j_gene: TRBJ2-2
CDR3nt: TGTGCCAGCTCACCTGGCAGCTCGAACACCGGGGAGCTGTTTTTT
CDR3aa: CASSPGSSNTGELFF

d_gene: .
v_gene: TRBV29-1
abundance: .
j_gene: TRBJ2-1
CDR3nt: TGCAGCGTTGGAATGAGGAATGAGCAGTTCTTC
CDR3aa: CSVGMRNEQFF

d_gene: .
v_gene: TRBV6-5
abundance: .
j_gene: TRBJ1-5
CDR3nt: TGTGCCGGCAGTCCTCAGGGGTCGGGCAATCAGCCCCAGCATTTT
CDR3aa: CAGSPQGSGNQPQHF